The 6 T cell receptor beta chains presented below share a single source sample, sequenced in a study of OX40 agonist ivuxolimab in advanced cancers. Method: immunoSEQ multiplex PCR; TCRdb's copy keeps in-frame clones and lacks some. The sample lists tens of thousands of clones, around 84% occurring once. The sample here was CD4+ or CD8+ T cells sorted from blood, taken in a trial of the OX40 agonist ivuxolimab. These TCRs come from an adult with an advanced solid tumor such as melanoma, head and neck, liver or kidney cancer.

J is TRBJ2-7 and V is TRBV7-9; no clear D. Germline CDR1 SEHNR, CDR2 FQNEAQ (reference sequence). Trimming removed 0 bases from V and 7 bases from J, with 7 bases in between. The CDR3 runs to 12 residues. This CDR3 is CASSLAGEEQYV. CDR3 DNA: TGTGCCAGCAGCTTAGCTGGCGAGGAGCAGTACGTC.

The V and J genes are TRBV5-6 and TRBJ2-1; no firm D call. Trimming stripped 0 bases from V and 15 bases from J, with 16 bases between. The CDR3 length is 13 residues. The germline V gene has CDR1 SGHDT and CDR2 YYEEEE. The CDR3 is CASSLGPVGMPFF. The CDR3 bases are TGTGCCAGCAGCTTGGGGCCTGTGGGGATGCCGTTCTTC.

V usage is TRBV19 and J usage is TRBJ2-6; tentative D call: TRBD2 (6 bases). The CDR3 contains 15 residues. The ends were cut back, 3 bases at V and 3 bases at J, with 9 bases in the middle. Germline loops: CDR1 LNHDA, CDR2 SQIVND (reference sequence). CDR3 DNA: TGTGCCAGTAGTATCGGGGGACTTGGGGCCAACGTCCTGACTTTC. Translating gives CASSIGGLGANVLTF.

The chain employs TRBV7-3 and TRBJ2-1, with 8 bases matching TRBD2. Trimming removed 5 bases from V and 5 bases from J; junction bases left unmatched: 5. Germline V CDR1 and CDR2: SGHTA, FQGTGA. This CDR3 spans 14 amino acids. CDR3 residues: CASSELGGDNEQFF. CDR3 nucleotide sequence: TGTGCCAGCAGCGAACTCGGGGGGGACAATGAGCAGTTCTTC.

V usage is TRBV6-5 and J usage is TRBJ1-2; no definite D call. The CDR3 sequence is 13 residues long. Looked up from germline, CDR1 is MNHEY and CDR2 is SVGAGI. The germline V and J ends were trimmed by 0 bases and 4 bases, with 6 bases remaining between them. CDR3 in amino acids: CASSYSNGYGYTF. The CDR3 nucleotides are TGTGCCAGCAGTTACTCGAACGGCTATGGCTACACCTTC.

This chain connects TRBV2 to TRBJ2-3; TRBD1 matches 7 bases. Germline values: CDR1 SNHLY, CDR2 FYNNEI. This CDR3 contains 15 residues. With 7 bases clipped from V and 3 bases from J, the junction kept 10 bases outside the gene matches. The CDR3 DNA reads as TGTGCCAGCATAATAGACAGGGCTGGAACAGATACGCAGTATTTT. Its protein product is CASIIDRAGTDTQYF.